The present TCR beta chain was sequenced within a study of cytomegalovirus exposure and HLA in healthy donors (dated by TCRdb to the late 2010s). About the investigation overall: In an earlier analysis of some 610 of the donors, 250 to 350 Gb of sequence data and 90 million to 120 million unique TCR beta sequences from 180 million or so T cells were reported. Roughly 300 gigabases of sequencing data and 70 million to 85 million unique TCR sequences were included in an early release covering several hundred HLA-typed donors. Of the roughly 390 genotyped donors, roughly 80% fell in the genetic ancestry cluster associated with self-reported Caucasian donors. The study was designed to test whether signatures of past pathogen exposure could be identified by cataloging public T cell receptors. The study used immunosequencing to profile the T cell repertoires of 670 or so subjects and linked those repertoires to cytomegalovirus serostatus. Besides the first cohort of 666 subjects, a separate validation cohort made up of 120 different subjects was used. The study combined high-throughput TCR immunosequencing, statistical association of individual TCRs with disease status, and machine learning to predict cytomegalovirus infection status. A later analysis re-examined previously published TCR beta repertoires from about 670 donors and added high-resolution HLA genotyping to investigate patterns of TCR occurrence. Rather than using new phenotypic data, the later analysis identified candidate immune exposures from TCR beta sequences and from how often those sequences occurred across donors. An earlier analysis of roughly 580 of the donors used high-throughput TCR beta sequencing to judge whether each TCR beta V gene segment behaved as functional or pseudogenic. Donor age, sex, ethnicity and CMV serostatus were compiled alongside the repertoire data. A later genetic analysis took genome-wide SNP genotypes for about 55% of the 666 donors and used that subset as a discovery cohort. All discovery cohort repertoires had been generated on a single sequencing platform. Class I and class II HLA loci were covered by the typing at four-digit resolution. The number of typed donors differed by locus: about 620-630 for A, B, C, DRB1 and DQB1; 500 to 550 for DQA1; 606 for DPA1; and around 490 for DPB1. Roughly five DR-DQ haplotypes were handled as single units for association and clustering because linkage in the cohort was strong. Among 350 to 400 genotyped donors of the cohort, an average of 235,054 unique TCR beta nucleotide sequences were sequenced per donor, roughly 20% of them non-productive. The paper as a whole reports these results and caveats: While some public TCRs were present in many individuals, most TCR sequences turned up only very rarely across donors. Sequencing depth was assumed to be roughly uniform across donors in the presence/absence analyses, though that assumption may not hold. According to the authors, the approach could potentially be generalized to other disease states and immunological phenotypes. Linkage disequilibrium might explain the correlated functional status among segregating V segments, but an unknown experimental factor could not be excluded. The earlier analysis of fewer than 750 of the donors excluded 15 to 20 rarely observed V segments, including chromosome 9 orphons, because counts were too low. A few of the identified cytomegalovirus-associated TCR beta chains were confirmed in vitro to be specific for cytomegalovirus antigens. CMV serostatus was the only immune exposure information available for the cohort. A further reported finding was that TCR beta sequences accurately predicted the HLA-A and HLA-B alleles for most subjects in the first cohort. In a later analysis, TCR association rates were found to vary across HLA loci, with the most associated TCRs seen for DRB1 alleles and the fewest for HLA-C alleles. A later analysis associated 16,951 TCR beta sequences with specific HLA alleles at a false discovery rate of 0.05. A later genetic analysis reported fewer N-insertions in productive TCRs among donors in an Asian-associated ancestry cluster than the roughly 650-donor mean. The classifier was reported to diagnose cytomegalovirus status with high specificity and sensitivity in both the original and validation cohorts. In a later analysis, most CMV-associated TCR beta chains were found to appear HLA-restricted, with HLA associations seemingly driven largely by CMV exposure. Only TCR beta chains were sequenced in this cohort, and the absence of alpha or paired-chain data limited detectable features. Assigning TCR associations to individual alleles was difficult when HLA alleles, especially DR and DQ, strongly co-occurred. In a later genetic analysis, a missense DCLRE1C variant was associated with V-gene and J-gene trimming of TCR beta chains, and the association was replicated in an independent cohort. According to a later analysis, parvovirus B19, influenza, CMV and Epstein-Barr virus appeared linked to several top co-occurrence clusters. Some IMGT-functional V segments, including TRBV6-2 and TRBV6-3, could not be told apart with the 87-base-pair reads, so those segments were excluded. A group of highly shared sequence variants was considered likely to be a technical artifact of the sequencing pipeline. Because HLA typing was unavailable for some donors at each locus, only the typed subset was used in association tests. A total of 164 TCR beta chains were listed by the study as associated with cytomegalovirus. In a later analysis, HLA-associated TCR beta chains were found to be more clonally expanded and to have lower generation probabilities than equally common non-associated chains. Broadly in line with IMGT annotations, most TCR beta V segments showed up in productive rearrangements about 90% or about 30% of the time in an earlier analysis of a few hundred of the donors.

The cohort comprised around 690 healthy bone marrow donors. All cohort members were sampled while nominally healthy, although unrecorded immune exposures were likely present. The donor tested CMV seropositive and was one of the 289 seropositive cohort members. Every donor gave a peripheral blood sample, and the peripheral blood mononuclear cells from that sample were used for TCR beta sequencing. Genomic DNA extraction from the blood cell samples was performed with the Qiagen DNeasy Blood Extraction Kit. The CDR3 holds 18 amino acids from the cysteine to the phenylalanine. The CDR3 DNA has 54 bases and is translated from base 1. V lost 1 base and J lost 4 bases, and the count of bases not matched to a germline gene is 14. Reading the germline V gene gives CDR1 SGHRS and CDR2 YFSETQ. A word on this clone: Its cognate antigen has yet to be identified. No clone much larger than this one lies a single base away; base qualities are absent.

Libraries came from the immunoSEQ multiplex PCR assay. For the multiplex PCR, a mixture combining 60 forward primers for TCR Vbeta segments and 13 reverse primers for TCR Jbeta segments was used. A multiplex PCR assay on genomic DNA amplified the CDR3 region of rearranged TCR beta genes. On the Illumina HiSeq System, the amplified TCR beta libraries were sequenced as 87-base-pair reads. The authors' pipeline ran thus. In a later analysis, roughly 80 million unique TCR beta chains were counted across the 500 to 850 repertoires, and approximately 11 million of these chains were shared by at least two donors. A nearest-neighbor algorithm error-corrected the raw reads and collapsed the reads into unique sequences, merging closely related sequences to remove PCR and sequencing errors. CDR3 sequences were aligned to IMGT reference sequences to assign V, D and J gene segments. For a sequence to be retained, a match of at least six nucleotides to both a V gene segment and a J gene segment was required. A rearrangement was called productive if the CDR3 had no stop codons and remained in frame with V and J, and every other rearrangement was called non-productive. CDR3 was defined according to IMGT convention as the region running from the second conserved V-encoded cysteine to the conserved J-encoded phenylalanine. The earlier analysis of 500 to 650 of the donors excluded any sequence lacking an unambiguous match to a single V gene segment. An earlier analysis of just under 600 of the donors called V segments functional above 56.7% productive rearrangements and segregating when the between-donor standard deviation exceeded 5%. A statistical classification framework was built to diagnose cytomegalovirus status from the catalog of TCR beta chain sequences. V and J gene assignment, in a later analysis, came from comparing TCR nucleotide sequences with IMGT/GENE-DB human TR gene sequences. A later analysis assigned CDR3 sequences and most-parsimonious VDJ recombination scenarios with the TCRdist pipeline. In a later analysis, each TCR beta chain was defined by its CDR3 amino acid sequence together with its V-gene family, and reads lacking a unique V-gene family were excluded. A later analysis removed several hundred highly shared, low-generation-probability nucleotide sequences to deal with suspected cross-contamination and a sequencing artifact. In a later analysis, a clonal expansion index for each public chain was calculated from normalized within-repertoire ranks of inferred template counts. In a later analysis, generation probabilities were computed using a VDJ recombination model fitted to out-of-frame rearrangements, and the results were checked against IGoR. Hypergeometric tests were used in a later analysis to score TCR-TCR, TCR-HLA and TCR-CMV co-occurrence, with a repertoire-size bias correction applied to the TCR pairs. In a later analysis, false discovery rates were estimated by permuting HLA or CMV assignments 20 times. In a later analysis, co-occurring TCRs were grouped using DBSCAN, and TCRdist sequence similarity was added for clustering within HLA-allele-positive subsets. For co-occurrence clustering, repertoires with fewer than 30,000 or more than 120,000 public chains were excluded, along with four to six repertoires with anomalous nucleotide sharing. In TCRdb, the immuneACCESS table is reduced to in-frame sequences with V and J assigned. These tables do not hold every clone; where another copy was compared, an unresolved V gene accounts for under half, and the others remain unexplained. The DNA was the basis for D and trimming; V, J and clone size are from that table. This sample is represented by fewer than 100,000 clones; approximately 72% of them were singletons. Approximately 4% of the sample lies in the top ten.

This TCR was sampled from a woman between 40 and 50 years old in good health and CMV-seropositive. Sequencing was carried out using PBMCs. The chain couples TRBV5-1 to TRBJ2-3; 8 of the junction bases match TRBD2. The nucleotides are TGCGCCAGCAGCTTGTTGCCCTTACTGGCGGGAGGTTCAGATACGCAGTATTTT. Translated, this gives CASSLLPLLAGGSDTQYF.